Given below is one TCR beta chain in context. What it binds is not known. This record comes from a study of vaccination effects on CD4 cells after COVID-19. Study-level information: Post-vaccine specimens arrived a median 72 days past the second dose. Findings and caveats of the study: Vaccine- and infection-induced clones showed marked clonal contraction late following vaccination.

This table comes from immunoSEQ multiplex PCR, and its TCRdb copy is limited to in-frame clones, with some not included. The sample holds tens of thousands of clones, nearly 80% seen once. The culture ran for about 10 days, and then CD4+ T cells were isolated. Two doses of BNT162b2 or mRNA-1273 vaccine were administered to participants. Germline loops: CDR1 GTSNPN, CDR2 SVGIG (reference sequence). The CDR3 loop spans 13 amino acids. Trimming left V 0 bases short and J 6 bases short, with 9 bases between. The TCR comes from a human donor who received a COVID-19 vaccine. Here the sequenced sample was CD4+ T cells from PBMCs cultured without peptide, taken after COVID-19 vaccination. The chain links TRBV30 to TRBJ2-1; D remains unclear. The CDR3, as DNA: TGTGCCTGGAGTGTACCCCTCCCCAATGAGCAGTTCTTC. It encodes CAWSVPLPNEQFF.